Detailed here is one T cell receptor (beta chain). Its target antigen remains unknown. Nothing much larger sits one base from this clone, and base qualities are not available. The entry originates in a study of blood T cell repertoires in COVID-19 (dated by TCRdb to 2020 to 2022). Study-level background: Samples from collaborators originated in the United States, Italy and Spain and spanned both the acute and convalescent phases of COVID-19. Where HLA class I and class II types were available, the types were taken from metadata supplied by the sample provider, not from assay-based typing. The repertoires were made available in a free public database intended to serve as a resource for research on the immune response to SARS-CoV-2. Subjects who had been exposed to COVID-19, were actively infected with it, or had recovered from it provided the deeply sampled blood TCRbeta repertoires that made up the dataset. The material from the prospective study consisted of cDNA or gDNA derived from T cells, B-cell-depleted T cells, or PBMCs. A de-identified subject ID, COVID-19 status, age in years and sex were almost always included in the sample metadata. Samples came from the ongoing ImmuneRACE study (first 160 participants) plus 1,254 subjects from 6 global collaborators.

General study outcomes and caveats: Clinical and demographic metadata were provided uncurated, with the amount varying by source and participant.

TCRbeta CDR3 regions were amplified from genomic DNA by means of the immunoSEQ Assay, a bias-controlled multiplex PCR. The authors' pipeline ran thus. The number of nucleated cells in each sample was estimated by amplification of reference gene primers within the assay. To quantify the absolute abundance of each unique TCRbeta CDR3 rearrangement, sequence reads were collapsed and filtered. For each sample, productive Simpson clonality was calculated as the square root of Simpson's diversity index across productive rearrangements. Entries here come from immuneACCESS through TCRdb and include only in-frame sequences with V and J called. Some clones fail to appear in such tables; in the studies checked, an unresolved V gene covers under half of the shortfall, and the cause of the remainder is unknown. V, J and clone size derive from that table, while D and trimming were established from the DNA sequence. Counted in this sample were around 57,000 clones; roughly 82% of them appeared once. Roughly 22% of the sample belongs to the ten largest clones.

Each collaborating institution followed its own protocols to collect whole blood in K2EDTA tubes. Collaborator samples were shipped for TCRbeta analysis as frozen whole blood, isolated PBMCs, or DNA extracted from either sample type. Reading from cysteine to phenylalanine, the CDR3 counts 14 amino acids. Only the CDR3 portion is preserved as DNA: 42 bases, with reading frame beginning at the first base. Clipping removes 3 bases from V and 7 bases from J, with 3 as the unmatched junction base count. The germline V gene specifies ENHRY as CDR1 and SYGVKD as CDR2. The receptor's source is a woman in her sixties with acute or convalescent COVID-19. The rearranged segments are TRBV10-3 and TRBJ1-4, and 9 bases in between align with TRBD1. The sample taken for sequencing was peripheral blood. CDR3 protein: CAISDDRGTEKLFF. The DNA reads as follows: TGTGCCATCAGTGACGACAGGGGGACTGAAAAACTGTTTTTT.